The 15 T cell receptor beta chains below were found in one sample sequenced in a study of CD8 T cells in ankylosing spondylitis (TCRdb year 2017). Library preparation employed 5' RACE. The sequencer listed for this sample is Illumina HiSeq 2500. Clones were called with MiXCR by TCRdb after fastp trimmed the public reads at Q25, and only in-frame beta chains were retained. CDR3 protein sequences are deduplicated, and each keeps its most common genes and DNA. Across this sample there are around 390,000 distinct CDR3 sequences, with about a fifth seen only once. About 16% of the sample is held by the ten biggest clonotypes. For these receptors, no antigen is known. The full study reports these points: A TCR beta motif made up of several highly homologous amino acid variants appeared to be characteristic of blood from ankylosing spondylitis patients.

Sequencing was carried out using blood, either unsorted or a sorted T cell fraction (not recorded which). The receptors were sampled from a male donor with ankylosing spondylitis.

The chain joins TRBV7-9 to TRBJ1-1; TRBD1 might be the D (5 bases). V lost 3 bases, J lost 2 bases, and 10 bases lay in between. CDR3 length: 14 amino acids. Looked up from germline, CDR1 is SEHNR and CDR2 is FQNEAQ (reference sequence). The chain's CDR3 is CASSLGGYNTEAFF. DNA of the CDR3: TGTGCCAGCAGCTTGGGGGGGTATAACACTGAAGCTTTCTTT.

This clonotype occurred many times. This chain joins TRBV5-1 and TRBJ1-1, with D possibly TRBD1 on 5 matching bases. V was clipped by 0 bases and J by 5 bases, with 14 bases between them. The germline V gene encodes CDR1 SGHRS and CDR2 YFSETQ. This CDR3 has 15 residues. The CDR3 DNA reads TGCGCCAGCAGCTTGGCAGGGCCCCCTTCGACTGAAGCTTTCTTT. Its translation is CASSLAGPPSTEAFF.

The chain couples TRBV5-1 to TRBJ2-1; D is possibly TRBD1 (5 bases). Trimming took 0 bases from V and 13 from J, leaving 11 bases between them. The CDR3 covers 12 residues. Germline V gene lookup returns CDR1 SGHRS and CDR2 YFSETQ. CDR3 DNA: TGCGCCAGCAGCTTGGAGGCAGGGAAACAGTTCTTC. Its translation: CASSLEAGKQFF.

The chain uses TRBV20-1 and TRBJ2-7; 8 nucleotides align to TRBD2. The length of the CDR3 is 15 residues. In germline, CDR1 is DFQATT, CDR2 SNEGSKA (reference sequence). With V trimmed by 3 bases and J by 5 bases, 12 bases remained unmatched. The CDR3 DNA reads as TGCAGTGCTAGCTTAGGCCTAGCGGGTCCCCACGAGCAGTACTTC. It is translated as CSASLGLAGPHEQYF.

The chain combines TRBV20-1 with TRBJ2-1; 10 positions agree with TRBD2. CDR1 and CDR2 (germline): DFQATT, SNEGSKA (reference sequence). The CDR3 covers 13 residues. V shed 6 bases, J shed 7 bases, and the junction held 6 bases outside the gene matches. CDR3 sequence: CSAPRSGRNEQFF. For the CDR3, the DNA is TGCAGTGCGCCGCGTAGCGGGAGGAATGAGCAGTTCTTC.

The chain links TRBV20-1 to TRBJ2-7, with TRBD2 matching over 13 bases. V was clipped by 3 bases and J by 0 bases; unmatched bases: 8. The CDR3 runs to 17 residues. CDR1 and CDR2 from the germline V gene are DFQATT and SNEGSKA (reference sequence). DNA of the CDR3: TGCAGTGCTAGTGGGACTAGCGGGATAATGGGCTCCTACGAGCAGTACTTC. Translated: CSASGTSGIMGSYEQYF.

This clonotype was seen more than once but under ten times. J is TRBJ2-5 and V is TRBV27; possibly TRBD1 or TRBD2 for D (5 bases each). With 1 base removed from V and 2 bases from J, the gap between germline ends came to 17 bases. This CDR3 comprises 17 residues. Per germline, CDR1 MNHEY and CDR2 SMNVEV (reference sequence). CDR3 sequence (DNA): TGTGCCAGCAGTTTATATGGGGGACGAATACAACAAGAGACCCAGTACTTC. The encoded protein is CASSLYGGRIQQETQYF.

The chain uses TRBV10-3 and TRBJ2-5; 7 positions agree with TRBD2. Trimming cost V 8 bases and J 5 bases; bases outside gene matches: 8. The CDR3 is 13 amino acids. The germline CDR1 and CDR2 sequences are ENHRY and SYGVKD. CDR3 loop: CAIGEGRWETQYF. CDR3 nucleotides: TGTGCCATCGGGGAGGGCCGTTGGGAGACCCAGTACTTC.

Only a few counts were recorded for this clonotype. The rearrangement links TRBV18 to TRBJ2-2; D not certain. The length of the CDR3 is 15 residues. V was shortened by 3 bases and J by 0 bases, with 8 bases between the two germline ends. Germline V CDR1 and CDR2: KGHSH, LQKENI. This CDR3 reads CASSPGNANTGELFF. CDR3 DNA sequence: TGTGCCAGCTCACCGGGCAACGCGAACACCGGGGAGCTGTTTTTT.

There are a few counts of this clonotype. This chain uses TRBV29-1 with TRBJ2-1; D possibly matches TRBD1 or TRBD2 (6 bases each). Germline CDR1 reads SQVTM; CDR2 reads ANQGSEA. This CDR3 spans 12 amino acids. V gave up 2 bases and J gave up 14 bases, with 16 bases separating them. The CDR3 region is CSVESGADTKFF. CDR3 DNA sequence: TGCAGCGTTGAATCGGGGGCGGACACCAAGTTCTTC.

V is TRBV10-3 and J is TRBJ2-1; D might be TRBD1 or TRBD2, each matching 5 bases. V lost 3 bases and J 8 bases, leaving 14 bases between the germline ends. Per germline, CDR1 ENHRY and CDR2 SYGVKD. The CDR3 spans 14 residues. This CDR3 is CAISERGMGDEQFF. The CDR3 nucleotides are TGTGCCATCAGTGAACGAGGGATGGGGGATGAGCAGTTCTTC.

This chain uses TRBV12-3 or TRBV12-4 with TRBJ2-3; 7 nucleotides line up with TRBD1. After removal of 6 bases from V and 3 bases from J, the junction contained 9 bases not matched to a gene. There are 15 residues in the CDR3. This CDR3 reads CASRLRQGLTDTQYF. The CDR3 DNA is TGTGCCAGCAGACTTAGACAGGGTCTTACAGATACGCAGTATTTT.

V and J are TRBV28 and TRBJ2-7, with 8 bases identical to TRBD1. The CDR3 loop spans 13 amino acids. Germline values: CDR1 MDHEN, CDR2 SYDVKM. Unmatched junction bases numbered 10, after V lost 6 bases and J lost 9 bases. The CDR3 region has the DNA TGTGCCAGCAGCCCCCCAGGGGGCGAAAGGCAGTACTTC. Translation gives CASSPPGGERQYF.

The rearrangement uses TRBV7-9 and TRBJ2-2, with D unresolved. The V gene's germline CDR1 is SEHNR and CDR2 FQNEAQ (reference sequence). This CDR3 is built from 15 residues. Deletions cut 5 bases from V and 3 bases from J, with 13 bases between. CDR3 region: CASSIDSGDTGELFF. Written as DNA, the CDR3 is TGTGCCAGCAGCATCGATTCGGGTGACACCGGGGAGCTGTTTTTT.

This clonotype was detected a few times. The chain has TRBV20-1 and TRBJ2-3, with 7 nucleotides matching TRBD2. The CDR3 loop spans 16 amino acids. Germline values: CDR1 DFQATT, CDR2 SNEGSKA (reference sequence). With V trimmed by 0 bases and J by 2 bases, 8 bases remained unmatched. DNA of the CDR3: TGCAGTGCTAGAGATTACGTAGGACTAGACACAGATACGCAGTATTTT. It is translated as CSARDYVGLDTDTQYF.